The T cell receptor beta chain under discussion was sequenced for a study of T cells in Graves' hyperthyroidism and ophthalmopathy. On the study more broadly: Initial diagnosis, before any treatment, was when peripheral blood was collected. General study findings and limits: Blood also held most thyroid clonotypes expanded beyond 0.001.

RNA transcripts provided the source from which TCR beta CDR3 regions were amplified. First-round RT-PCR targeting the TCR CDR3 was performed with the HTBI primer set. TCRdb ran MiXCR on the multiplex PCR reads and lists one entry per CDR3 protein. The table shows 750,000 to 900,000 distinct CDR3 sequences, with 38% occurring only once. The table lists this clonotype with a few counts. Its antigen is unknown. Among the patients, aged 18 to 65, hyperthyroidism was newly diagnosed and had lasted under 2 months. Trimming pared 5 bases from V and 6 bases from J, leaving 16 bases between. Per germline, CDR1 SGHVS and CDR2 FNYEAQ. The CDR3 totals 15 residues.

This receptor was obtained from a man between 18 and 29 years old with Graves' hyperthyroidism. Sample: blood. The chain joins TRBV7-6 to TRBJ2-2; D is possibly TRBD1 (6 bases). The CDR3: CASSARDISAGELFF. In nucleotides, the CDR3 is TGTGCCAGCAGCGCCCGGGACATCTCGGCCGGGGAGCTGTTTTTT. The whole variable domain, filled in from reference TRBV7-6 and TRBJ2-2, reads GAGVSQSPRYKVTKRGQDVALRCDPISGHVSLYWYRQALGQGPEFLTYFNYEAQQDKSGLPNDRFSAERPEGSISTLTIQRTEQRDSAMYRCASSARDISAGELFFGEGSRLTVL.